These T cell receptor beta chains were read from a single sample in a study of beta chain features in type 1 diabetes. The assay was immunoSEQ multiplex PCR, and TCRdb's table has in-frame clones only and misses some. The table includes about 48,000 clones, less than 55% detected once. The specimen was Tregs from blood. The receptors come from a man in his thirties or forties with type 1 diabetes. Both conserved end residues are part of each CDR3. The D gene is left open where the match is weak. Expanded clones are given a class, and other clones once, few, many or no size at all.

d_gene | j_gene | v_gene | abundance | CDR3nt | CDR3aa
. | TRBJ2-7 | TRBV7-8 | . | TGTGCCAGCAGCAGAGGGGGGGCTAGCCTGAGCTCCTACGAGCAGTACTTC | CASSRGGASLSSYEQYF
. | TRBJ2-3 | TRBV6-4 | . | TGTGCCAGCAGTGACGGCGCCCGGGGTGATACGCAGTATTTT | CASSDGARGDTQYF
. | TRBJ2-1 | TRBV7-8 | . | TGTGCCAGCATCTCTAACAGGGCGGGGGATAATGAGCAGTTCTTC | CASISNRAGDNEQFF
. | TRBJ2-1 | TRBV9 | . | TGTGCCAGCAGCTTGGGACTGAAACGGAATAGTTTCTACAATGAGCAGTTCTTC | CASSLGLKRNSFYNEQFF
TRBD1 | TRBJ1-2 | TRBV4-2 | . | TGTGCCAGCAGCCAAGAGGGACAGGGGAGCTATGGCTACACCTTC | CASSQEGQGSYGYTF
. | TRBJ1-2 | TRBV28 | . | TGTGCCAGCAGGTCAGGCTATGGCTACACCTTC | CASRSGYGYTF
TRBD2 | TRBJ2-3 | TRBV5-1 | few | TGCGCCAGCATTGGGACTCTAGCGGGAGGGCCGGATACGCAGTATTTT | CASIGTLAGGPDTQYF
. | TRBJ1-2 | TRBV2 | . | TGTGCCAGCCATGAACAACAGGGATCGTGGGGCTACACCTTC | CASHEQQGSWGYTF
TRBD2 | TRBJ2-1 | TRBV9 | . | TGTGCCAGCAGCGTAGTTAGCGGGAGGGCCTATGAGCAGTTCTTC | CASSVVSGRAYEQFF
. | TRBJ1-1 | TRBV27 | . | TGTGCCAGCAGCTCGAACCGGGACACTGAAGCTTTCTTT | CASSSNRDTEAFF
. | TRBJ2-7 | TRBV27 | . | TGTGCCAGCAGTTCCTACAGGGACTCCTACGAGCAGTACTTC | CASSSYRDSYEQYF
TRBD2 | TRBJ2-1 | TRBV25-1 | . | TGTGCCAGCAGTGCTGGCGGGAGTCACAGAAACAATGAGCAGTTCTTC | CASSAGGSHRNNEQFF
TRBD1 | TRBJ1-2 | TRBV28 | . | TGTGCCAGCAGCAGACAGGGGGGCTCTTATGGCTACACCTTC | CASSRQGGSYGYTF
. | TRBJ2-1 | TRBV9 | few | TGTGCCAGCAGCGTAGAGGACACCTACAATGAGCAGTTCTTC | CASSVEDTYNEQFF
. | TRBJ2-7 | TRBV28 | . | TGTGCCGTGGCTGGGCGTAGAGAGCAGTACTTC | CAVAGRREQYF
. | TRBJ2-2 | TRBV7-9 | once | TGTGCCAGCAGCAAGACAGGTTACACCGGGGAGCTGTTTTTT | CASSKTGYTGELFF
. | TRBJ1-3 | TRBV7-9 | . | TGTGCCAGCAGCTTAGACAGGGCAGGTGGAAACACCATATATTTT | CASSLDRAGGNTIYF
. | TRBJ1-1 | TRBV7-3 | . | TGTGCCAGCAGCTTAGGGGCGCGCGGCACTGAAGCTTTCTTT | CASSLGARGTEAFF
. | TRBJ2-3 | TRBV7-9 | . | TGTGCCAGCAGCTTAGCAGGCAGGGGTGGAACAGATACGCAGTATTTT | CASSLAGRGGTDTQYF
. | TRBJ1-1 | TRBV6-5 | . | TGTGCCAGCAGTTTCGACAAGACTGAAGCTTTCTTT | CASSFDKTEAFF
TRBD2 | TRBJ2-7 | TRBV10-3 | . | TGTGCCATCAGTGGCCCAACTAGCGGGAGTCGTAACGAGCAGTACTTC | CAISGPTSGSRNEQYF
TRBD2 | TRBJ2-5 | TRBV7-7 | . | TGTGCTAGCAGCCCACCAGGGACTAGCGGGGGGAAAGAGACCCAGTACTTC | CASSPPGTSGGKETQYF
TRBD1 | TRBJ2-7 | TRBV28 | . | TGTGCCAGCACCGGACAGGGGAGTCGCGAGCAGTACTTC | CASTGQGSREQYF
. | TRBJ1-1 | TRBV28 | . | TGTGCCAGCAGAATCCTACAGGGTAACACTGAAGCTTTCTTT | CASRILQGNTEAFF
. | TRBJ2-4 | TRBV29-1 | few | TGCAGCGCTACAGGGCCCCTAGCCAAAAACATTCAGTACTTC | CSATGPLAKNIQYF
TRBD2 | TRBJ2-7 | TRBV7-9 | few | TGTGCCAGCAGCTTAGCTACTAGCGGGATTCGATCCCAATACTACGAGCAGTACTTC | CASSLATSGIRSQYYEQYF
. | TRBJ2-5 | TRBV10-2 | . | TGCGCCAGCAGTGACAGAGGAACGGGGACCCAGTACTTC | CASSDRGTGTQYF
TRBD1 | TRBJ2-7 | TRBV6-5 | . | TGTGCCAGCAGTTACTCCGGGACAGGGCAGGCCGAGCAGTACTTC | CASSYSGTGQAEQYF
. | TRBJ2-7 | TRBV7-9 | few | TGTGCCAGCAGCCCCGACACCTACGAGCAGTACTTC | CASSPDTYEQYF